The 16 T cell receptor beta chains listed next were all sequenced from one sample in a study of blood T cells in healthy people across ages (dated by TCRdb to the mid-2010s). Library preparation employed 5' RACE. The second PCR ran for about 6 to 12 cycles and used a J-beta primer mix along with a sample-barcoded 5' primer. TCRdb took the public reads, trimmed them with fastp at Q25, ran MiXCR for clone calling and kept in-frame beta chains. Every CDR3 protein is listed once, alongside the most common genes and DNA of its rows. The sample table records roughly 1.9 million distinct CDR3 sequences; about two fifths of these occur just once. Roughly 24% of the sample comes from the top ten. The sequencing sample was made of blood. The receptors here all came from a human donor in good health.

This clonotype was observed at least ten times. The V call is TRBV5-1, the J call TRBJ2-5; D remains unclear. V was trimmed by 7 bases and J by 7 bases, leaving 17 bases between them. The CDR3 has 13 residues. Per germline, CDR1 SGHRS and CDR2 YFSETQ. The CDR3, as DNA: TGCGCCAGCTCGAACCCAGCTGTGGGGACCCAGTACTTC. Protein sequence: CASSNPAVGTQYF.

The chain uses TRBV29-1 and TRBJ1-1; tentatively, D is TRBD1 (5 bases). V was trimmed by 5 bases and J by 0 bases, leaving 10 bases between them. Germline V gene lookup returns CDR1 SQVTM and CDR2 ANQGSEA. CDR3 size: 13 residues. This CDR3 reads CSVRGLLNTEAFF. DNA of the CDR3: TGCAGCGTTCGGGGACTTTTGAACACTGAAGCTTTCTTT.

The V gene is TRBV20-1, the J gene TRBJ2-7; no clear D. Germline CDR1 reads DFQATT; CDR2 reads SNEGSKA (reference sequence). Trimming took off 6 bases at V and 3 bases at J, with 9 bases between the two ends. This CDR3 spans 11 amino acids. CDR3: CSAPGFYEQYF. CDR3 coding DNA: TGCAGTGCGCCTGGTTTCTACGAGCAGTACTTC.

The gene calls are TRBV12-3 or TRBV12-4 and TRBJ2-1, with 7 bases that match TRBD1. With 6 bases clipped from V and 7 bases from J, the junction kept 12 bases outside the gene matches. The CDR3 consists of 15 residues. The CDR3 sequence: CASSPPTGNANEQFF. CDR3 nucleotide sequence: TGTGCCAGCAGCCCGCCGACAGGGAATGCGAATGAGCAGTTCTTC.

The CDR3 DNA is TGCAGCGCCCTTGGGACCAGCCTGTACACCGGGGAGCTGTTTTTT. Protein sequence: CSALGTSLYTGELFF. V and J are TRBV29-1 and TRBJ2-2; D may correspond to TRBD1 or TRBD2 (5 bases each). CDR1 SQVTM and CDR2 ANQGSEA come from the germline V gene. The CDR3 sequence is 15 residues long. Trimming shortened V by 7 bases and J by 3 bases, and 18 bases separated the two germline ends.

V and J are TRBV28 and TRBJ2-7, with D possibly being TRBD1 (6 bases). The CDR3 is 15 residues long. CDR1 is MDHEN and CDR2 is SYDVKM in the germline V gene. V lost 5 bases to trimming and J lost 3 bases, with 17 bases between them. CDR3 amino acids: CASSDSDRSLYEQYF. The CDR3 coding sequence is TGTGCCAGCAGTGATTCTGACAGGAGCCTCTACGAGCAGTACTTC.

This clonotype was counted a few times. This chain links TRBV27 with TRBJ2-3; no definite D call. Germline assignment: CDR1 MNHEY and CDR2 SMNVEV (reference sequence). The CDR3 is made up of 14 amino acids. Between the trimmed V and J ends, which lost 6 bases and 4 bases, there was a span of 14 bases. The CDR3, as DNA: TGTGCCAGCAGCGGCGCGGACGCCGCAGATACGCAGTATTTT. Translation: CASSGADAADTQYF.

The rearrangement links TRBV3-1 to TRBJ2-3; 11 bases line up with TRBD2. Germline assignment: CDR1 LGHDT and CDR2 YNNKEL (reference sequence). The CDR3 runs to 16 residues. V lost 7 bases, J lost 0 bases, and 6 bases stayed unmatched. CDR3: CASNSRLAGSTDTQYF. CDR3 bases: TGTGCCAGCAATTCCCGACTAGCGGGAAGCACAGATACGCAGTATTTT.

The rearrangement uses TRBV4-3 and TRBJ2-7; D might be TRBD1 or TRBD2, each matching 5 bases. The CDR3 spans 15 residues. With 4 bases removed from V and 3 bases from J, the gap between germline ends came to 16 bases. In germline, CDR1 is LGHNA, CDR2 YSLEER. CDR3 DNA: TGCGCCAGCAGCCGCTGGGACGGGGATGGCTACGAGCAGTACTTC. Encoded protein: CASSRWDGDGYEQYF.

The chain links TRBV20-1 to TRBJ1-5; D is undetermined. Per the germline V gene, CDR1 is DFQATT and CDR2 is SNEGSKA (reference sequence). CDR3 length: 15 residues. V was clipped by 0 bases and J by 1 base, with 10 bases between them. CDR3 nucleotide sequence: TGCAGTGCTAGAGAAGAGGGAAGGAGCAATCAGCCCCAGCATTTT. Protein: CSAREEGRSNQPQHF.

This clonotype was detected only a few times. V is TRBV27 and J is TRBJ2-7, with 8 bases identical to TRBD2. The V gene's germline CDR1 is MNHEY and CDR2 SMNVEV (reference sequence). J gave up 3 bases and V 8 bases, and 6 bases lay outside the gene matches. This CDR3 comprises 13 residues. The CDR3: CASRAGEIYEQYF. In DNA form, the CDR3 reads TGTGCCAGCCGAGCGGGGGAGATCTACGAGCAGTACTTC.

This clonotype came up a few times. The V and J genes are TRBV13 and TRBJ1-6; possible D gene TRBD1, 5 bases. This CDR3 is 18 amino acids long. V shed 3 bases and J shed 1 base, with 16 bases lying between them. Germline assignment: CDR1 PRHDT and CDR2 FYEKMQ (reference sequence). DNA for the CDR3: TGTGCCAGCAGCTTCACTGGGGGGTCGTTTTCCTATAATTCACCCCTCCACTTT. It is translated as CASSFTGGSFSYNSPLHF.

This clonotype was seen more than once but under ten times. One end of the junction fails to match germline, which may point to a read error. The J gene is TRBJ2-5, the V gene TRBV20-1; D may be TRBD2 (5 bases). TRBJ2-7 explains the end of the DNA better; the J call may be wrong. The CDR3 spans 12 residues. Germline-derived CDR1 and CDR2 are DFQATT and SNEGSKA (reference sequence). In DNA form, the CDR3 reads TGCAGCGCTAGGTGGAGGTCCTACGAGCAGTACTTC. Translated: CSARWRSYEQYF.

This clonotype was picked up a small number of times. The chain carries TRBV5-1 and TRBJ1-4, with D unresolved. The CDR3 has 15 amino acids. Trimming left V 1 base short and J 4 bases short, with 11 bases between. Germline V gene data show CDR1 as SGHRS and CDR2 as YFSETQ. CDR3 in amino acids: CASSLTTGINEKLFF. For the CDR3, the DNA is TGCGCCAGCAGCTTGACTACTGGGATTAATGAAAAACTGTTTTTT.

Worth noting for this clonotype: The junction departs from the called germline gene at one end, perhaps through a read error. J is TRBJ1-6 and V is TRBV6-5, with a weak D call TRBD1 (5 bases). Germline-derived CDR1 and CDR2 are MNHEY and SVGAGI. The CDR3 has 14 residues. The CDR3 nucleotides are TGTGCCTGCAGTCCGGGACGGACCAATTCACCCCTCCACTTT. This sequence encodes CACSPGRTNSPLHF.

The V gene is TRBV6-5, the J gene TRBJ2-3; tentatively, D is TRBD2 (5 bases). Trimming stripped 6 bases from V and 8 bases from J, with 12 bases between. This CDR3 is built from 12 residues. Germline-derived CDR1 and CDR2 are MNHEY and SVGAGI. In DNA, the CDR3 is TGTGCCAGCAGGTCTTCCGGGATTACGCAGTATTTT. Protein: CASRSSGITQYF.